The clone carrying this T cell receptor beta chain was detected a few times. Its specificity is not known. TCRdb passed the 5' RACE reads through MiXCR, listing each CDR3 protein once. Counted here are about 340,000 distinct CDR3 sequences, over 13% occurring once; the ten biggest clones make up about 22%. This CDR3 has 17 amino acids. Germline assignment: CDR1 MNHNS and CDR2 SASEGT. J was trimmed by 1 base and V by 7 bases; bases with no gene match: 10. The data stem from a study of T-cell memory formation after mild COVID-19. Looking at the study overall: The TCR clusters were mostly specific to one donor.

Study results and limitations: Among clones contracting day 15 to 85, CD4/CD8 was balanced, whereas later expanders leaned CD4+.

The receptor comes from a man younger than 35 who had mild COVID-19 (a few samples of this study predate the infection). Cell type and time point are not known. The source material was PBMCs or a T cell subset sorted from them (not recorded which). The chain joins TRBV6-1 to TRBJ2-3; 11 bases are a match to TRBD2. The CDR3 nucleotides are TGTGCCAGCACGGGGGTAGCGGGGGGGCATCGCACAGATACGCAGTATTTT. Translated, it gives CASTGVAGGHRTDTQYF.